This TCR beta chain emerged from a study of long-term antiretroviral therapy in people with HIV. Samples were assayed with immunoSEQ v3.0 at survey level. Sequenced by immunoSEQ multiplex PCR; TCRdb stores in-frame clones only, minus some. The sample contains 20,000 to 25,000 clones, roughly 80% of which appear only once. This clone was observed a few times. Its antigen is undetermined. Regarding the study as a whole: Collection of the blood, which took place between the mid-2000s and the late 2010s, possibly occurred under older ART regimens.

The CDR3 covers 15 residues. V lost 0 bases, J lost 11 bases, and 20 bases lay in between. Germline CDR1 is SGDLS and CDR2 is YYNGEE. Each participant with HIV received care in the United States. Sample: unsorted PBMCs, taken 0.2 years after starting antiretroviral therapy. The chain recombines TRBV9 with TRBJ1-1; no clear D. This clonotype originated in a woman aged 25 to 39 with HIV. The CDR3 loop is CASSVAQDGTPRAFF. The CDR3 DNA reads TGTGCCAGCAGCGTAGCCCAGGACGGTACCCCGAGGGCTTTCTTT.